What follows are 17 T cell receptor beta chains derived from one specimen sequenced in a study of T cell responses to AZD1222 COVID-19 vaccine. Clones were sequenced by immunoSEQ multiplex PCR, and TCRdb holds only the in-frame ones, with some missing. The sample carries a few hundred thousand clones, 93% recorded once. Sample: peripheral blood, taken on day 0 of AZD1222 vaccination. These receptors were taken from an adult in good health.

CDR3 in DNA: TGTGCCAGCTCAGATGGGCTCTCTGGAAACACCATATATTTT. It translates to CASSDGLSGNTIYF. The chain is built from TRBV18 and TRBJ1-3; D gene unclear. Germline values: CDR1 KGHSH, CDR2 LQKENI. V gave up 5 bases and J gave up 0 bases, with 8 bases separating them. The CDR3 length is 14 residues.

The J gene is TRBJ2-7, the V gene TRBV21-1; the table's D gene call, TRBD1, was not cross checked with the DNA. TRBV21-1 is designated a pseudogene. The CDR3 totals 14 residues. DNA of the CDR3: TGTGCCAGCATCGGTCCAAGGGGGACCTACGAGCAGTACTTC. Residues: CASIGPRGTYEQYF.

This clone was observed a few times. V usage is TRBV6-5 and J usage is TRBJ1-6, with TRBD1 matching 8 bases. V was pared by 0 bases and J by 10 bases, with 5 bases of the junction left unmatched. The V gene's germline CDR1 is MNHEY and CDR2 SVGAGI. This CDR3 spans 15 amino acids. CDR3 in amino acids: CASSYSNRGKSPLHF. The CDR3 DNA follows: TGTGCCAGCAGTTACTCGAACAGGGGGAAATCACCCCTCCACTTT.

The rearrangement uses TRBV7-2 and TRBJ2-5; 9 bases agree with TRBD2. CDR1 and CDR2 (germline): SGHTA, FQGNSA. Unmatched junction bases numbered 3, after V lost 3 bases and J lost 1 base. This CDR3 is built from 15 residues. CDR3 amino acids: CASSFQRGVQETQYF. CDR3 DNA: TGTGCCAGCAGCTTCCAGCGGGGGGTCCAAGAGACCCAGTACTTC.

The V and J genes are TRBV27 and TRBJ1-1, with D unresolved. This CDR3 has 13 amino acids. The germline gives CDR1 MNHEY, CDR2 SMNVEV (reference sequence). Trimming removed 6 bases from V and 5 bases from J, with 13 bases in between. The CDR3 nucleotides are TGTGCCAGCAGCTGGACGGGAGGTACTGAAGCTTTCTTT. Encoded protein: CASSWTGGTEAFF.

This rearrangement joins TRBV9 to TRBJ2-7, with a tentative D call TRBD1 (6 bases). Germline V gene data show CDR1 as SGDLS and CDR2 as YYNGEE. The germline V and J ends were trimmed by 0 bases and 0 bases, with 16 bases remaining between them. The CDR3 runs 17 residues. The CDR3 here is CASSVDDVAGASYEQYF. The CDR3 DNA follows: TGTGCCAGCAGCGTAGATGACGTTGCAGGGGCCTCCTACGAGCAGTACTTC.

The CDR3 coding sequence is TGTGCCAGCAGTGGAACAGGGGTAAAAGCTTTCTTT. This translates into CASSGTGVKAFF. The chain employs TRBV28 and TRBJ1-1; TRBD1 agrees at 7 bases. Germline CDR1 and CDR2: MDHEN and SYDVKM. The CDR3 has 12 amino acids. The V segment lost 5 bases and the J segment 9 bases; nucleotides outside the gene matches: 6.

The V and J genes are TRBV28 and TRBJ2-3; 7 bases line up with TRBD1. The CDR3 runs 18 residues. Trimming cost V 3 bases and J 0 bases; bases outside gene matches: 12. The germline V gene has CDR1 MDHEN and CDR2 SYDVKM. CDR3 loop: CASSFPQGPQRSTDTQYF. In DNA, the CDR3 is TGTGCCAGCAGTTTCCCACAGGGGCCCCAGCGGAGCACAGATACGCAGTATTTT.

The V and J genes are TRBV9 and TRBJ2-2; D is perhaps TRBD1 (5 bases). Germline V lookup: CDR1 SGDLS, CDR2 YYNGEE. V dropped 6 bases and J dropped 5 bases, with 8 bases sitting between them. The CDR3 covers 12 residues. The CDR3 loop is CASNKGTGELFF. The DNA for the CDR3 is TGTGCCAGCAACAAGGGGACCGGGGAGCTGTTTTTT.

This rearrangement joins TRBV27 to TRBJ2-3, with D uncertain. The CDR3 has 14 residues. V shed 5 bases and J shed 2 bases, with 11 bases lying between them. Germline assignment: CDR1 MNHEY and CDR2 SMNVEV (reference sequence). The CDR3 DNA is TGTGCCAGCAGTGCCATATCCACCACAGATACGCAGTATTTT. Amino acids: CASSAISTTDTQYF.

The chain is built from TRBV4-2 and TRBJ2-7, with D possibly TRBD1 on 5 matching bases. The germline V gene encodes CDR1 LGHNA and CDR2 YNFKEQ. Between the trimmed V and J ends, which lost 0 bases and 1 base, there was a span of 10 bases. CDR3 length equals 15 residues. The CDR3 reads CASSQEAQGSYEQYF. The CDR3 DNA reads TGTGCCAGCAGCCAAGAAGCCCAGGGATCCTACGAGCAGTACTTC.

This chain connects TRBV4-2 to TRBJ1-1; no definite D call. Trimming took off 0 bases at V and 3 bases at J, with 8 bases between the two ends. Germline V gene sequence: CDR1 LGHNA, CDR2 YNFKEQ. The CDR3 is 14 amino acids. The CDR3 sequence: CASSQDGRDTEAFF. CDR3 nucleotide sequence: TGTGCCAGCAGCCAAGATGGGCGAGACACTGAAGCTTTCTTT.

This chain joins TRBV6-5 and TRBJ1-5; 7 nucleotides agree with TRBD1. The CDR3 extends over 15 amino acids. Germline V gives CDR1 MNHEY, CDR2 SVGAGI. J lost 3 bases, V lost 6 bases, and 8 bases had no gene match. CDR3 residues: CASSSRTGLNQPQHF. As DNA, the CDR3 is TGTGCCAGCAGCTCACGGACAGGCCTCAATCAGCCCCAGCATTTT.

The chain joins TRBV11-2 to TRBJ1-5, with unresolved D. The V gene lost 4 bases and the J gene lost 5 bases, with 12 bases spanning the gap. Germline V gene lookup returns CDR1 SGHAT and CDR2 FQNNGV. The CDR3 is 14 amino acids. The CDR3 DNA sequence: TGTGCCAGCAGCTCGGGCCATGGCGATCAGCCCCAGCATTTT. Protein product: CASSSGHGDQPQHF.

The chain joins TRBV19 to TRBJ2-5, with TRBD1 identical over 9 bases. Germline V gene data show CDR1 as LNHDA and CDR2 as SQIVND (reference sequence). Trimming removed 5 bases from V and 5 bases from J; junction bases left unmatched: 9. CDR3 length: 15 residues. This chain's CDR3 is CASSLQQGAWETQYF. The CDR3 DNA is TGTGCCAGTAGTCTACAACAGGGGGCTTGGGAGACCCAGTACTTC.

There are a few counts of this clone. The chain links TRBV7-2 to TRBJ1-3, with TRBD1 identical over 12 bases. The CDR3 consists of 16 residues. Per germline, CDR1 SGHTA and CDR2 FQGNSA. The V segment lost 5 bases and the J segment 8 bases; nucleotides outside the gene matches: 10. The CDR3 sequence: CASSHEGTGGQYTIYF. The CDR3 DNA follows: TGTGCCAGCAGCCATGAGGGGACAGGGGGCCAGTACACCATATATTTT.

V usage is TRBV2 and J usage is TRBJ1-5; the D gene is possibly TRBD1 (5 bases). The CDR3 loop spans 14 amino acids. Germline CDR1 and CDR2: SNHLY and FYNNEI. V was pared by 4 bases and J by 6 bases, with 13 bases between. CDR3 region: CASSGLEGTQPQHF. The CDR3 nucleotides are TGTGCCAGCAGTGGGCTGGAGGGGACTCAGCCCCAGCATTTT. Full variable domain (missing parts from reference TRBV2 and TRBJ1-5): EPEVTQTPSHQVTQMGQEVILRCVPISNHLYFYWYRQILGQKVEFLVSFYNNEISEKSEIFDDQFSVERPDGSNFTLKIRSTKLEDSAMYFCASSGLEGTQPQHFGDGTRLSIL.